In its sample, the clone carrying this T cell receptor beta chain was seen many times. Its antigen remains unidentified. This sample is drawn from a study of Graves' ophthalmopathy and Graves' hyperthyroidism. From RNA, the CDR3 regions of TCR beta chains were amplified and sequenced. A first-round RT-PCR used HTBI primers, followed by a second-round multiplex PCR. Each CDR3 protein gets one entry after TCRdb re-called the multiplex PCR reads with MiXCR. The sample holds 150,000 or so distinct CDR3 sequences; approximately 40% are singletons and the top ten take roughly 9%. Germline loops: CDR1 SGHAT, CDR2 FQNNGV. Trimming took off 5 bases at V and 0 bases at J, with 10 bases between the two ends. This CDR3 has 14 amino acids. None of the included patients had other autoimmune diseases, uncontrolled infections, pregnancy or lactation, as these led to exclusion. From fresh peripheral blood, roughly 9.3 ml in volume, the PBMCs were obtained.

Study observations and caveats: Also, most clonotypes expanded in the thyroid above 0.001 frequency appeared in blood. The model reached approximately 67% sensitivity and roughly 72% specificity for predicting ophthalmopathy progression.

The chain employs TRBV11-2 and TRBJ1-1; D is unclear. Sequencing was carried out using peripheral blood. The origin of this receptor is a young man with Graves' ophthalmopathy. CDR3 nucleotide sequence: TGTGCCAGCAGCGCCTTGGTTATGAACACTGAAGCTTTCTTT. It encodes CASSALVMNTEAFF.